The 2 T cell receptor beta chains below come from one sample, sequenced in a study of blood T cell repertoires in COVID-19. The protocol was immunoSEQ multiplex PCR, while the TCRdb copy is restricted to in-frame clones and leaves out a portion. The sample consists of 200,000 or so clones, about nine tenths of them appearing once. The sequenced sample was peripheral blood. The receptors here all came from a man between 60 and 75 years old who had recovered from COVID-19.

The V gene is TRBV18, the J gene TRBJ1-2; 9 nucleotides align to TRBD1. V was pared by 4 bases and J by 8 bases, with 8 bases of the junction left unmatched. The length of the CDR3 is 14 residues. Germline CDR1 and CDR2: KGHSH and LQKENI. The CDR3 DNA reads TGTGCCAGCTCACTGACCGGGACAGGGACCGGCTACACCTTC. This sequence encodes CASSLTGTGTGYTF.

This clone occurred once. The chain is built from TRBV5-1 and TRBJ2-1; 9 nucleotides align to TRBD2. Germline V gene data show CDR1 as SGHRS and CDR2 as YFSETQ. This CDR3 comprises 15 residues. Trimming cost V 2 bases and J 5 bases; bases outside gene matches: 5. The CDR3 region is CASSFLAGLNNEQFF. CDR3 sequence (DNA): TGCGCCAGCAGCTTCCTAGCGGGGCTAAACAATGAGCAGTTCTTC.